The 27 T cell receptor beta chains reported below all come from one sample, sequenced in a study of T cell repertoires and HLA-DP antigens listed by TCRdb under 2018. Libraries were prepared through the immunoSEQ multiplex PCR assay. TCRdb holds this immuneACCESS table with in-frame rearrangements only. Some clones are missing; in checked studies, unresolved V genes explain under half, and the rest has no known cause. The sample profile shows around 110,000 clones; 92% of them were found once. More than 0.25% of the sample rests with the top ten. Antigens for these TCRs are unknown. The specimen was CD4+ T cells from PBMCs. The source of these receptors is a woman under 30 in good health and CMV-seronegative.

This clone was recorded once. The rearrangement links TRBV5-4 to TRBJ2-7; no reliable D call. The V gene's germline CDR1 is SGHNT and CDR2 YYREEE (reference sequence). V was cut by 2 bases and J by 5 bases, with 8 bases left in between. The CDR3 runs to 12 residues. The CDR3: CASSFIGHEQYV. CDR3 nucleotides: TGTGCCAGCAGCTTCATAGGGCACGAGCAGTACGTC.

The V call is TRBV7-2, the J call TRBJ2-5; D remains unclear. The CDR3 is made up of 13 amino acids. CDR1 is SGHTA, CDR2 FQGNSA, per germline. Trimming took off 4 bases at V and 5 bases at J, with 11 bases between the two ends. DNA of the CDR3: TGTGCCAGCAGCTCCGTCCGGTGGGAGACCCAGTACTTC. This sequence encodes CASSSVRWETQYF.

CDR3 DNA sequence: TGTGCCAGCAGTGAATCTCCCCTAACTGAGCAGTTCTTC. This codes for CASSESPLTEQFF. The chain couples TRBV2 to TRBJ2-1; D unresolved. Germline CDR1 SNHLY, CDR2 FYNNEI. The CDR3 spans 13 residues. The germline V and J ends were trimmed by 2 bases and 9 bases, with 11 bases remaining between them.

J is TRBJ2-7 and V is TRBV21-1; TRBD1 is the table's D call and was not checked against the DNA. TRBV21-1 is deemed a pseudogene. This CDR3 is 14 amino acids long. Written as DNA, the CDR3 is TGTGCCAGCAGGAGGACAGGGGGCCTCTACGAGCAGTACGTC. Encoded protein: CASRRTGGLYEQYV.

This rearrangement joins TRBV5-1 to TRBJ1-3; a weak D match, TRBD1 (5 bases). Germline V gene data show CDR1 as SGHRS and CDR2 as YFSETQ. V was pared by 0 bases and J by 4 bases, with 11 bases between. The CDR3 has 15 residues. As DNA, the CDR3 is TGCGCCAGCAGCTTGGAAGGGGCGAAAGGAAACACCATATATTTT. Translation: CASSLEGAKGNTIYF.

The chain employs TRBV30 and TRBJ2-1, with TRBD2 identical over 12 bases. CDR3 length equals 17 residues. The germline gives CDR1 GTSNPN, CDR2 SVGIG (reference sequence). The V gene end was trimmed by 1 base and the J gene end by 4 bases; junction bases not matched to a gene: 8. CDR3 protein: CAWSGVSLAGGYNEQFF. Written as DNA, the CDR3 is TGTGCCTGGAGTGGGGTCTCACTAGCGGGGGGATACAATGAGCAGTTCTTC.

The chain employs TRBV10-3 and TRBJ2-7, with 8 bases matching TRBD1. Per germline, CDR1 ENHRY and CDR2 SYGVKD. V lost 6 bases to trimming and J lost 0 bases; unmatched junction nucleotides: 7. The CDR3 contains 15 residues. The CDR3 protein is CAISRTTGDSYEQYF. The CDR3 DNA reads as TGTGCCATCAGCCGTACGACAGGGGACTCCTACGAGCAGTACTTC.

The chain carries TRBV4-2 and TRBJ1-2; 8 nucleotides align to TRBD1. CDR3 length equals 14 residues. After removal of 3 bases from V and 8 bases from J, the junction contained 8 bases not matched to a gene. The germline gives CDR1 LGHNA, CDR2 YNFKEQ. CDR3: CASSHQDRDGGYTF. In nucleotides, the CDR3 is TGTGCCAGCAGCCACCAGGACAGGGACGGGGGCTACACCTTC.

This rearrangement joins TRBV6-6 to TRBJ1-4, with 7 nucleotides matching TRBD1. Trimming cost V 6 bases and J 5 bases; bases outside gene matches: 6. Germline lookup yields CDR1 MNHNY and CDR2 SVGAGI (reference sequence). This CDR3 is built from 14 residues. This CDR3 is CASSVTGRNEKLFF. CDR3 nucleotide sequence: TGTGCCAGCAGCGTGACAGGGAGGAATGAAAAACTGTTTTTT.

The CDR3: CASSLEGGVAFF. CDR3 nucleotide sequence: TGTGCCAGCAGCTTAGAGGGCGGGGTCGCTTTCTTT. The V call is TRBV11-3, the J call TRBJ1-1, with D unclear. Looked up from germline, CDR1 is SGHNT and CDR2 is YENEEA. V lost 0 bases, J lost 11 bases, and 10 bases lay in between. There are 12 residues in the CDR3.

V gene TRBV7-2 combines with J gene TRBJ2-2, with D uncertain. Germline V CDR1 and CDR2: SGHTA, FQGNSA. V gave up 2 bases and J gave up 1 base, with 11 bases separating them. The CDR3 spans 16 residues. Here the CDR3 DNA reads TGTGCCAGCAGCTTACTCCCCCCCGGGAACACCGGGGAGCTGTTTTTT. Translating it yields CASSLLPPGNTGELFF.

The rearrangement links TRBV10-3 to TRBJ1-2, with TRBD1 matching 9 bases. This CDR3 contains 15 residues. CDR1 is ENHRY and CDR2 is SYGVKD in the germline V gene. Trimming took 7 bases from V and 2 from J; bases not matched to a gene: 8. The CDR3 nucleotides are TGTGCCATCATCCCCTCGGACAGGGGAAACTATGGCTACACCTTC. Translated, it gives CAIIPSDRGNYGYTF.

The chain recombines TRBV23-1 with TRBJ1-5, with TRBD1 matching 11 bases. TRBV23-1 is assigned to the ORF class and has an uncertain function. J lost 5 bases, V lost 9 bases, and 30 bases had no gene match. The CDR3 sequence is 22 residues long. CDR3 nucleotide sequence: TGCGCCAGACAAAATTATCGGTTGCTCGGACAGGGGGCAATGGAGGGGGATCAGCCCCAGCATTTT. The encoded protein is CARQNYRLLGQGAMEGDQPQHF.

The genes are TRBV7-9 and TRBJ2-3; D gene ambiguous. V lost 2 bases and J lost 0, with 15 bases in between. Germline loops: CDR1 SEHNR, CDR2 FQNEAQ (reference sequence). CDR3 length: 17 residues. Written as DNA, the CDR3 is TGTGCCAGCAGCTTATATGCGGACCGCTTTAGCACAGATACGCAGTATTTT. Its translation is CASSLYADRFSTDTQYF.

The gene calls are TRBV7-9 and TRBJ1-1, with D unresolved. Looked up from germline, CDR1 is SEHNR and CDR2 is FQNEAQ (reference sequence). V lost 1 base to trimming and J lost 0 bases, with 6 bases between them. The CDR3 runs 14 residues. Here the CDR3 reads CASSLEVLNTEAFF. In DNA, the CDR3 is TGTGCCAGCAGCTTAGAGGTTTTGAACACTGAAGCTTTCTTT.

As DNA, the CDR3 is TGCGCCAGCAGCGTAAGGACAGGGAAGAACACTGAAGCTTTCTTT. It specifies CASSVRTGKNTEAFF. This chain joins TRBV5-1 and TRBJ1-1, with 8 bases fitting TRBD1. Trimming cost V 4 bases and J 1 base; bases outside gene matches: 6. The CDR3 totals 15 residues. CDR1 SGHRS and CDR2 YFSETQ come from the germline V gene.

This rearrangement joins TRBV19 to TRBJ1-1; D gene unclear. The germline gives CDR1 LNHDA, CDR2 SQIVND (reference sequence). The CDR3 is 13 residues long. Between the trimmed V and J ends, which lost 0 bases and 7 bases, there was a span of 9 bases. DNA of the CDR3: TGTGCCAGTAGTATAGATCTGGAATTTGAAGCTTTCTTT. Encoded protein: CASSIDLEFEAFF.

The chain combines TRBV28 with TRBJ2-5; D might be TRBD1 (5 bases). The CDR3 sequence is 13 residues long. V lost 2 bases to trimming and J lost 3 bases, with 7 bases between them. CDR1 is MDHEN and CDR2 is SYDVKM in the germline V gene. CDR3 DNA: TGTGCCAGCAGTTTAGGCAGGGAAGAGACCCAGTACTTC. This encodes CASSLGREETQYF. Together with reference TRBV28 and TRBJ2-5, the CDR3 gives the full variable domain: DVKVTQSSRYLVKRTGEKVFLECVQDMDHENMFWYRQDPGLGLRLIYFSYDVKMKEKGDIPEGYSVSREKKERFSLILESASTNQTSMYLCASSLGREETQYFGPGTRLLVL.

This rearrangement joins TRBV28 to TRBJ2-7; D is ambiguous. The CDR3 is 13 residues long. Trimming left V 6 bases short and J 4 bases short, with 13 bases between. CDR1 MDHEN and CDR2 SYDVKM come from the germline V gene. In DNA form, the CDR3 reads TGTGCCAGCAGCCCCCCGACCGGATACGAGCAGTACTTC. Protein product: CASSPPTGYEQYF.

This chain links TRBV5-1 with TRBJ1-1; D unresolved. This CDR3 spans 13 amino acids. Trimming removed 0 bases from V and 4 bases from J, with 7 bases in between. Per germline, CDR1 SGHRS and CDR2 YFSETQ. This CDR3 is CASSLDSGTEAFF. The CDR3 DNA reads TGCGCCAGCAGCTTGGATTCGGGCACTGAAGCTTTCTTT.

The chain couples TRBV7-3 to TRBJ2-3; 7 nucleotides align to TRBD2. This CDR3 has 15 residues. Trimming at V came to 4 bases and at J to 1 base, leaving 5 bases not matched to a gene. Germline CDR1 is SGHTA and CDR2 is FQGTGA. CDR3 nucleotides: TGTGCCAGCAGCTCACTGGCGGGAGGCACAGATACGCAGTATTTT. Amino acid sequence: CASSSLAGGTDTQYF.

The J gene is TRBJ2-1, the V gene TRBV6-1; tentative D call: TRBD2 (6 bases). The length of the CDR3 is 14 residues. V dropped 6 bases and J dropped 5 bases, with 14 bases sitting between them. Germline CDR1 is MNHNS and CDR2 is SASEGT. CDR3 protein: CASSRTTFHNEQFF. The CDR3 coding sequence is TGTGCCAGCAGCAGGACTACATTCCACAATGAGCAGTTCTTC.

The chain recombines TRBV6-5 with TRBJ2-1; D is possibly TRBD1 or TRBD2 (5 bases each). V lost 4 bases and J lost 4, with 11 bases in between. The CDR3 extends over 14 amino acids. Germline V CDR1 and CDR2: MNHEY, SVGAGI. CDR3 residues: CASSSGDRYNEQFF. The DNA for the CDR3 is TGTGCCAGCAGTTCCGGGGACCGTTACAATGAGCAGTTCTTC.

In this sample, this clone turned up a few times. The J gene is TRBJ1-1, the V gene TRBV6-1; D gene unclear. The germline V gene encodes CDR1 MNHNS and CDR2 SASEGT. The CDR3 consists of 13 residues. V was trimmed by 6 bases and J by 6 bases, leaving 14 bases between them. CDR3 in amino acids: CASRARSGAEAFF. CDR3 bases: TGTGCCAGCAGGGCCAGGAGCGGGGCTGAAGCTTTCTTT.

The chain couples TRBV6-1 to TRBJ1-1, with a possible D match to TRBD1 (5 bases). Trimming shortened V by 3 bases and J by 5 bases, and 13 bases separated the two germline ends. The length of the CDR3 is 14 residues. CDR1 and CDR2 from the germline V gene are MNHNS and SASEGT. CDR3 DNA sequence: TGTGCCAGCAGTGATATGGGGGGGAGGACTGAAGCTTTCTTT. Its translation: CASSDMGGRTEAFF.

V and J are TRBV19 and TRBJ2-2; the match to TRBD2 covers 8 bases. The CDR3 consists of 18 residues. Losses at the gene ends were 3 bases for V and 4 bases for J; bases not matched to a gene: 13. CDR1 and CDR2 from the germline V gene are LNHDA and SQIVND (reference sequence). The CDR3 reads CASSIPPGGRGFTGELFF. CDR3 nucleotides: TGTGCCAGTAGTATCCCCCCGGGAGGGAGGGGATTCACCGGGGAGCTGTTTTTT.

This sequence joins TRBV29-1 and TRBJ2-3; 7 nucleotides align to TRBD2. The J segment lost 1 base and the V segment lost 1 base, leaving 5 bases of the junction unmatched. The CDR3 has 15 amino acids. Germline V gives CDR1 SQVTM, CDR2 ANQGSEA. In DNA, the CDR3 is TGCAGCGTTGAAGGGGGGGGTAAGGGCACAGATACGCAGTATTTT. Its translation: CSVEGGGKGTDTQYF.